This T cell receptor beta chain is drawn from a study of blood T cell repertoires in COVID-19. Assay used: immunoSEQ multiplex PCR; TCRdb lists only in-frame clones, some missing. The top ten hold roughly 2.4% of the sample, which has about 230,000 clones, 70% to 90% seen once. Per germline, CDR1 SGHVS and CDR2 FNYEAQ. The CDR3 is 14 residues long. Trimming took off 1 base at V and 5 bases at J, with 8 bases between the two ends. This TCR derives from a middle-aged woman with acute COVID-19. The V gene is TRBV7-6, the J gene TRBJ1-4; D gene uncertain. The sequencing sample was made of PBMCs or T cells enriched from blood (not recorded which). The CDR3 coding sequence is TGTGCCAGCAGCTTAGTCCCGGGGAATGAAAAACTGTTTTTT. Protein sequence: CASSLVPGNEKLFF.